The present T cell receptor (beta chain) was sequenced within a study of blood T cell repertoires in COVID-19 (dated by TCRdb to the early 2020s). Context from the whole study: The collaborator samples originated in the United States, Italy and Spain and spanned the acute and convalescent phases of COVID-19. The prospective study material was composed of cDNA or gDNA derived from T cells, B-cell-depleted T cells, or PBMCs. The dataset comprised deeply sampled blood TCRbeta repertoires from subjects exposed to, actively infected with, or recovered from COVID-19. A freely available public database, intended as a resource for researchers studying the immune response to SARS-CoV-2, is where the repertoires were released. The samples were drawn from the first 160 participants of the ongoing ImmuneRACE study and from 1,254 subjects provided by 6 global collaborators. Nearly every sample came with metadata listing a de-identified subject ID, COVID-19 status, age in years and sex. Where HLA class I and class II types were available, the types were taken from metadata supplied by the sample provider, not from assay-based typing. Points the paper makes about the study in general: The amount of clinical and demographic metadata varied by source and participant and was provided uncurated.

V loses 6 bases at its end and J loses 4 bases; junction bases beyond the gene matches: 0. Taken from cysteine to phenylalanine, the CDR3 has 12 residues. This entry keeps only the CDR3 DNA: 36 bases, framed from base 1. The germline V gene (reference sequence) supplies CDR1 LNHDA and CDR2 SQIVND. The immunoSEQ Assay, a bias-controlled multiplex PCR, was used to amplify TCRbeta CDR3 regions from genomic DNA. The authors' analysis ran thus. Nucleated cell counts per sample were estimated from amplification of reference gene primers within the assay. To quantify the absolute abundance of each unique TCRbeta CDR3 rearrangement, sequence reads were collapsed and filtered. For each sample, productive Simpson clonality was calculated by taking the square root of Simpson's diversity index across productive rearrangements. TCRdb obtained this table from immuneACCESS and retained in-frame rearrangements with V and J assigned. These tables miss some clones; where compared with another copy, unresolved V genes account for less than half of the shortfall, and the remainder is unexplained. V, J and clone size were drawn from that table, and D and trimming were deduced from the DNA. The sample table holds approximately 74,000 clones, of which roughly 79% were seen once. Jointly, the top ten make up roughly 48% of the sample.

About this clone itself: Its target antigen remains unknown. Per-base qualities were not stored, and no clone one base away is much larger.

Collaborating institutions collected whole blood in K2EDTA tubes following their own protocols. For TCRbeta analysis, collaborator samples were shipped as frozen whole blood, as isolated PBMCs, or as DNA extracted from either sample type. This TCR came from a human donor in a cohort sampled during active COVID-19. The sequence is built from TRBV19 and TRBJ1-5; TRBD1 agrees with 7 junctional bases. The source material was peripheral blood. The CDR3 here reads CASSRGNQPQHF. The DNA sequence is as follows: TGTGCCAGTAGCAGGGGGAATCAGCCCCAGCATTTT. Supplemented by the reference TRBV19 and TRBJ1-5 proteins around the CDR3, the complete variable domain is DGGITQSPKYLFRKEGQNVTLSCEQNLNHDAMYWYRQDPGQGLRLIYYSQIVNDFQKGDIAEGYSVSREKKESFPLTVTSAQKNPTAFYLCASSRGNQPQHFGDGTRLSIL.